This record looks at one TCR beta chain sequence and its context. This entry comes from a study of identical twins. TCRdb itself ran the 5' RACE reads through MiXCR, one entry per CDR3 protein. The sample includes just over 500,000 distinct CDR3 sequences, roughly 21% of them seen just once. Germline CDR1 reads SGHTS; CDR2 reads YDEGEE. The trim removed 4 bases at V and 3 bases at J, leaving 8 bases unmatched. This CDR3 contains 16 residues. These same records also appear under a second study, on T cells expressing NK-cell markers. That source notes: Source material for TCR beta repertoires consisted of sorted CD3+CD56+NKG2C+, CD3+CD56+NKG2C- and CD3+CD56-NKG2C+ T cells. Among the eight sequenced donors, seven tested HCMV-seropositive and one tested seronegative.

This receptor was taken from a woman aged 18-35 years in good health. The sequencing sample was made of CD4+ T cells sorted from blood. The chain carries TRBV5-8 and TRBJ2-7, with TRBD2 matching over 12 bases. DNA of the CDR3: TGTGCCAGCAGCCCTAGACTAGCGGGGGAGCGCTACGAGCAGTACTTC. Protein product: CASSPRLAGERYEQYF.